This T cell receptor beta chain was sequenced during a study of cytomegalovirus exposure and HLA in healthy donors. This PCR relied on a set of 60 Vbeta primers and 13 Jbeta primers. Method: immunoSEQ multiplex PCR; TCRdb's copy keeps in-frame clones and lacks some. The sample carries roughly 140,000 clones, about 64% recorded once. V was trimmed by 4 bases and J by 2 bases, leaving 16 bases between them. Germline-derived CDR1 and CDR2 are SGHRS and YFSETQ. The CDR3 length is 15 residues. The chain employs TRBV5-1 and TRBJ2-7, with TRBD2 as a possible D gene (6 bases). Sequenced: PBMCs. The sequence derives from a man aged 55 to 70 in good health and CMV-seronegative. CDR3 amino acids: CASSPAAGRTYEQYF. For the CDR3, the DNA is TGCGCCAGCAGCCCGGCTGCGGGAAGAACCTACGAGCAGTACTTC.